One sample yielded the 9 T cell receptor beta chains listed below, sequenced in a study of cytomegalovirus exposure and HLA in healthy donors. The PCR contained 60 Vbeta and 13 Jbeta primers. Repertoires were generated with immunoSEQ multiplex PCR, while TCRdb's copy carries only in-frame clones and drops some. In the table there are approximately 72,000 clones, approximately 70% of which are singletons. Sequencing was carried out using PBMCs. Source of these receptors: a man between 40 and 49 years old in good health and CMV-seropositive.

The V gene is TRBV7-9, the J gene TRBJ1-2; TRBD1 matches at 8 bases. The CDR3 spans 15 residues. Germline V CDR1 and CDR2: SEHNR, FQNEAQ (reference sequence). J gave up 8 bases and V 0 bases, and 8 bases lay outside the gene matches. The CDR3 region is CASSLAGDRGRGYTF. The CDR3, as DNA: TGTGCCAGCAGCTTAGCTGGTGACAGGGGTCGCGGCTACACCTTC.

This chain joins TRBV2 and TRBJ1-2, with D maybe TRBD1 (6 bases). In germline, CDR1 is SNHLY, CDR2 FYNNEI. The CDR3 extends over 13 amino acids. Trimming removed 9 bases from V and 2 bases from J, with 13 bases in between. The CDR3 sequence: CASIDRSNYGYTF. CDR3 in DNA: TGTGCCAGTATAGACAGGAGCAACTATGGCTACACCTTC.

V gene TRBV5-1 combines with J gene TRBJ1-1; perhaps TRBD1 as D (6 bases). The V gene's germline CDR1 is SGHRS and CDR2 YFSETQ. V was pared by 3 bases and J by 1 base, with 16 bases between. The CDR3 sequence is 16 residues long. The CDR3 region is CASSSGGGAQNTEAFF. In DNA, the CDR3 is TGCGCCAGCAGCTCCGGAGGGGGGGCGCAGAACACTGAAGCTTTCTTT.

The CDR3 protein is CAWSVRDTDGYTF. In DNA, the CDR3 is TGTGCCTGGAGTGTTCGGGATACGGATGGCTACACCTTC. V and J are TRBV30 and TRBJ1-2; the D is unclear. The CDR3 length is 13 residues. Germline V gene data show CDR1 as GTSNPN and CDR2 as SVGIG (reference sequence). V lost 0 bases to trimming and J lost 6 bases, with 11 bases between them.

The chain is built from TRBV28 and TRBJ1-4; possibly TRBD1 for D (5 bases). CDR3 size: 15 residues. Trimming cost V 1 base and J 8 bases, with 14 bases left between them. CDR1 and CDR2 (germline): MDHEN, SYDVKM. CDR3 DNA sequence: TGTGCCAGCAGTTTATTCACCAGGGTTGGAGAAAAACTGTTTTTT. Protein sequence: CASSLFTRVGEKLFF. The entire variable domain, with the rest obtained from reference TRBV28 and TRBJ1-4, is as follows: DVKVTQSSRYLVKRTGEKVFLECVQDMDHENMFWYRQDPGLGLRLIYFSYDVKMKEKGDIPEGYSVSREKKERFSLILESASTNQTSMYLCASSLFTRVGEKLFFGSGTQLSVL.

The rearrangement links TRBV5-1 to TRBJ1-1; D gene unclear. The CDR3 runs to 14 residues. Between the trimmed V and J ends, which lost 0 bases and 1 base, there was a span of 7 bases. The germline CDR1 and CDR2 sequences are SGHRS and YFSETQ. In nucleotides, the CDR3 is TGCGCCAGCAGCTTGGTATCCGGGAACACTGAAGCTTTCTTT. It specifies CASSLVSGNTEAFF.

This chain uses TRBV11-2 with TRBJ2-6; D not certain. The CDR3 extends over 13 amino acids. V lost 2 bases, J lost 3 bases, and 2 bases lay in between. Germline CDR1 reads SGHAT; CDR2 reads FQNNGV. This chain's CDR3 is CASSLYGANVLTF. For the CDR3, the DNA is TGTGCCAGCAGCTTATATGGGGCCAACGTCCTGACTTTC.

This rearrangement joins TRBV6-5 to TRBJ1-4, with D hard to call. There are 14 residues in the CDR3. V was trimmed by 2 bases and J by 3 bases, leaving 7 bases between them. Germline V gene data show CDR1 as MNHEY and CDR2 as SVGAGI. Here the CDR3 reads CASSYGGANEKLFF. CDR3 in DNA: TGTGCCAGCAGTTACGGCGGGGCTAATGAAAAACTGTTTTTT.

The gene calls are TRBV4-2 and TRBJ2-5; weak D call: TRBD2 (5 bases). V gave up 8 bases and J gave up 4 bases, with 8 bases separating them. Germline CDR1 and CDR2: LGHNA and YNFKEQ. This CDR3 contains 11 residues. CDR3 in amino acids: CASAAGETQYF. Written as DNA, the CDR3 is TGTGCCAGCGCGGCGGGAGAGACCCAGTACTTC.